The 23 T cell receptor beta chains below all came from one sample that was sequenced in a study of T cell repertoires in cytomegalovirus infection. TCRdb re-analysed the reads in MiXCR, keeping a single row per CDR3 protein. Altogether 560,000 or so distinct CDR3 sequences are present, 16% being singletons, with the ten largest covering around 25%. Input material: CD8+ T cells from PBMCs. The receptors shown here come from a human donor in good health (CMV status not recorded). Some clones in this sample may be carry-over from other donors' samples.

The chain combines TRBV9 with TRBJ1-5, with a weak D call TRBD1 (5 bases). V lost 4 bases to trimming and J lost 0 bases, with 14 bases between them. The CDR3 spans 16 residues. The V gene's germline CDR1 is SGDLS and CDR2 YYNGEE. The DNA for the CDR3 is TGTGCCAGCAGCCGTAGCGGGACGGATAGCAATCAGCCCCAGCATTTT. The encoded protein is CASSRSGTDSNQPQHF. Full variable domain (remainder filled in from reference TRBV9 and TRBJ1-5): DSGVTQTPKHLITATGQRVTLRCSPRSGDLSVYWYQQSLDQGLQFLIQYYNGEERAKGNILERFSAQQFPDLHSELNLSSLELGDSALYFCASSRSGTDSNQPQHFGDGTRLSIL.

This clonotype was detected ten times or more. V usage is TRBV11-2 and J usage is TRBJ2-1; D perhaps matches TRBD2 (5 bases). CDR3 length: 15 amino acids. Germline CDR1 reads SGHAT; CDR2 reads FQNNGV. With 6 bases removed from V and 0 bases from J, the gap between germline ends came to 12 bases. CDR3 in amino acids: CASRPTGSSYNEQFF. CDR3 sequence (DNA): TGTGCCAGCAGACCAACTGGGAGCTCCTACAATGAGCAGTTCTTC. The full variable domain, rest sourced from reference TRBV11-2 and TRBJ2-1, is EAGVAQSPRYKIIEKRQSVAFWCNPISGHATLYWYQQILGQGPKLLIQFQNNGVVDDSQLPKDRFSAERLKGVDSTLKIQPAKLEDSAVYLCASRPTGSSYNEQFFGPGTRLTVL.

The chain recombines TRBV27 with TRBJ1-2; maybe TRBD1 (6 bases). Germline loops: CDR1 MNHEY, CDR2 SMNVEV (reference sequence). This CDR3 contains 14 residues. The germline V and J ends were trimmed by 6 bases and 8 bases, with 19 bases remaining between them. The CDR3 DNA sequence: TGTGCCAGCAGCTCCCAGGGGCGCAATATGGGCTACACCTTC. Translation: CASSSQGRNMGYTF.

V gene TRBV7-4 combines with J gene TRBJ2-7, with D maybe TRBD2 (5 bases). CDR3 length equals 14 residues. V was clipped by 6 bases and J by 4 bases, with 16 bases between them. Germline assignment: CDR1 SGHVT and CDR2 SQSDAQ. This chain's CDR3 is CASRSREGSYEQYF. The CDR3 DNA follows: TGTGCCAGCAGGTCGAGGGAAGGGAGTTACGAGCAGTACTTC.

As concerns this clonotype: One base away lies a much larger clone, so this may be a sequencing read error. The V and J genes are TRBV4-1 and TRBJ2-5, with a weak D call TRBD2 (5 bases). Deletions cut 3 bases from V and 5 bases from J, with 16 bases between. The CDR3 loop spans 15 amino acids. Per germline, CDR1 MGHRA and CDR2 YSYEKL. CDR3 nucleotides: TGCGCCAGCAGCCACCCCATGGAGTCGGGGGAGACCCAGTACTTC. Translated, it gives CASSHPMESGETQYF.

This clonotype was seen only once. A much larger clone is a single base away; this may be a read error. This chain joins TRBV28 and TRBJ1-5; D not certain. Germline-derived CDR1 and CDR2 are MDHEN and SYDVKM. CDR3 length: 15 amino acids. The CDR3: CVSSLYLYSNQPQHF. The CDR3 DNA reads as TGTGTCAGCAGTTTATATCTTTATAGCAATCAGCCCCAGCATTTT.

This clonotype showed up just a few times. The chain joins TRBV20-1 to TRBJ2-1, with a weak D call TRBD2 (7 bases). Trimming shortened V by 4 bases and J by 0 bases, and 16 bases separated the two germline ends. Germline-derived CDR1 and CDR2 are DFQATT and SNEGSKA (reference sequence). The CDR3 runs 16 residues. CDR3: CSAIRIGGASYNEQFF. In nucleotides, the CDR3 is TGCAGTGCTATTCGAATAGGGGGGGCCTCCTACAATGAGCAGTTCTTC.

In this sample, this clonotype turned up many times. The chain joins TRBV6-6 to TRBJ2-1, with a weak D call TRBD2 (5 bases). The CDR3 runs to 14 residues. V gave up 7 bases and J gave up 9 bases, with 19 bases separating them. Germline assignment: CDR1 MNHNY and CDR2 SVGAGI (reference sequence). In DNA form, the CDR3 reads TGTGCCAGCACACCTCGTGCTAGCACCGTTGAGCAGTTCTTC. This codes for CASTPRASTVEQFF.

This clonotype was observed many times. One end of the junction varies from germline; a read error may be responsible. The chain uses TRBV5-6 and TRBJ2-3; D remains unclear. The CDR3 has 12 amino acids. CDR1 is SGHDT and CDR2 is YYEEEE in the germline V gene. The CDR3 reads CASSFDDTRFLF. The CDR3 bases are TGTGCCAGCAGCTTCGATGACACCCGCTTCCTTTTT.

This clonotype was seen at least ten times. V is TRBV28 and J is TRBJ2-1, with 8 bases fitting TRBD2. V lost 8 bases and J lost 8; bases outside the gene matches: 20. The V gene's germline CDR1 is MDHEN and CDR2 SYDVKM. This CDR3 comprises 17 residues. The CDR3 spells CASAASTLAVIFDEQFF. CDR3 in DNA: TGTGCCAGCGCGGCCAGCACACTAGCGGTCATATTTGATGAGCAGTTCTTC.

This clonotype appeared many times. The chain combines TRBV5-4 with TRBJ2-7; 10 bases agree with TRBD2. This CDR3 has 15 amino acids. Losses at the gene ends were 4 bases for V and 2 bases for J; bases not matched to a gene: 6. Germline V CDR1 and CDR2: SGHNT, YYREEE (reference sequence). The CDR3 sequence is CASSTTSGKAYEQYF. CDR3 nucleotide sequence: TGTGCCAGCAGCACTACTAGCGGGAAGGCCTACGAGCAGTACTTC.

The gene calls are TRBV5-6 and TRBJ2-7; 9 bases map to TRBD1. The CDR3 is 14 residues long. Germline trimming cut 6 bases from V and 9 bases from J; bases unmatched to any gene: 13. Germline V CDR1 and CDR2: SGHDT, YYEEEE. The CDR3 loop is CASTLEQGADWQYF. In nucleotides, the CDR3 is TGTGCCAGCACCCTAGAACAGGGGGCGGATTGGCAGTACTTC.

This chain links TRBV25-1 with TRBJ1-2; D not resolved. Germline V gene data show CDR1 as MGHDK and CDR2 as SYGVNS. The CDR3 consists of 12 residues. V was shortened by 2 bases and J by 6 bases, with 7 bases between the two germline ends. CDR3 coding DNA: TGTGCCAGCAGTGAAGGGCCGGATGGCTACACCTTC. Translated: CASSEGPDGYTF.

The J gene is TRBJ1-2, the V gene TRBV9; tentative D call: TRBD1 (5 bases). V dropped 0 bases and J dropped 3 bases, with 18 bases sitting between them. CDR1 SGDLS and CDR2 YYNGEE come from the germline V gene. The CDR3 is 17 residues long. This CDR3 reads CASSVVAAAPGHYGYTF. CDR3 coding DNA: TGTGCCAGCAGCGTAGTGGCGGCTGCGCCGGGGCACTATGGCTACACCTTC.

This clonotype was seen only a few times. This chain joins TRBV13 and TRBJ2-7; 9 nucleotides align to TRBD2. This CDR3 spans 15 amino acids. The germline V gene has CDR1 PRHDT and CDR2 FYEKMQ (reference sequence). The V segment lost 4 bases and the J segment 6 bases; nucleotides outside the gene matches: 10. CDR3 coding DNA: TGTGCCAGCAGCTCCTTAGCGGGAGCCCAACTCGAGCAGTACTTC. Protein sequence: CASSSLAGAQLEQYF.

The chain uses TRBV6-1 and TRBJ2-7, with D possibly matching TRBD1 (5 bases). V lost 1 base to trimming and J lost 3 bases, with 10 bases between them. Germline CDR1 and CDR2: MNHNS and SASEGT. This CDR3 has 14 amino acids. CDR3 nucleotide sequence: TGTGCCAGCAGTGAAGTGCTCAGGGACTACGAGCAGTACTTC. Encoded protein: CASSEVLRDYEQYF.

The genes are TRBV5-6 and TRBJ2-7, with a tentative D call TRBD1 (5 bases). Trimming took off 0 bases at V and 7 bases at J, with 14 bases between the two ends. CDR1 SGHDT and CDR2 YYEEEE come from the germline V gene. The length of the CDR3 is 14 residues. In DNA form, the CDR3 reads TGTGCCAGCAGCTTGGGCCAGGGTCTTATTGAGCAGTACTTC. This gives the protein CASSLGQGLIEQYF. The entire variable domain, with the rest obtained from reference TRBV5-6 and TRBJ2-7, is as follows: DAGVTQSPTHLIKTRGQQVTLRCSPKSGHDTVSWYQQALGQGPQFIFQYYEEEERQRGNFPDRFSGHQFPNYSSELNVNALLLGDSALYLCASSLGQGLIEQYFGPGTRLTVT.

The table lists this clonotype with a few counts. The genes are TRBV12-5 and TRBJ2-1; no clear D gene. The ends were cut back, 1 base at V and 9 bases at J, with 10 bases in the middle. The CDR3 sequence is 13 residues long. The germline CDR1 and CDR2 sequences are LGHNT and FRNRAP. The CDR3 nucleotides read TGTGCTAGTGGTTTGGGTTGGGTGAGTGAGCAGTTCTTC. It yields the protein CASGLGWVSEQFF.

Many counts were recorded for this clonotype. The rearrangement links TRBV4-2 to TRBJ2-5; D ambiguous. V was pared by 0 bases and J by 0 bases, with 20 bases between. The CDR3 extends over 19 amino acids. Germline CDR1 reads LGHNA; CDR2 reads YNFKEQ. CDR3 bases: TGTGCCAGCAGCCAAGATATCTATTTCGGGCGTGGAGACCAAGAGACCCAGTACTTC. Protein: CASSQDIYFGRGDQETQYF.

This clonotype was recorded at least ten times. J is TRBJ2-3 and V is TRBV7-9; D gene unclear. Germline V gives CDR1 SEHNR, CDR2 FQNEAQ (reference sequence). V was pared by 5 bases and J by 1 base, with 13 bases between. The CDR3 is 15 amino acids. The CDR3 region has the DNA TGTGCCAGCAGCCCTAAATTTGGCGGCACAGATACGCAGTATTTT. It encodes CASSPKFGGTDTQYF.

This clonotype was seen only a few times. CDR3 coding DNA: TGTGCCAGCAGTGAAGCGCCGGGCAGGGAGCTGTTTTTT. This encodes CASSEAPGRELFF. The chain carries TRBV2 and TRBJ2-2, with no clear D. This CDR3 region has 13 residues. V lost 0 bases to trimming and J lost 9 bases, with 8 bases between them. The germline V gene has CDR1 SNHLY and CDR2 FYNNEI.

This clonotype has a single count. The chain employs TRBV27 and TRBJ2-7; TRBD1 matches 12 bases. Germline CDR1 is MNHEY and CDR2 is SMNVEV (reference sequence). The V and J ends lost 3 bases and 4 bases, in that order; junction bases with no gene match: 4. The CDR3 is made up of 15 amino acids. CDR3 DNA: TGTGCCAGCAGTTTCCGGGACAGGGGGCAGTACGAGCAGTACTTC. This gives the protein CASSFRDRGQYEQYF.

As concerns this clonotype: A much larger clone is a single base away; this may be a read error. The CDR3 bases are TGTGCCAGACCTTATGCGGGGGGACAGGGCTTATTAACTGAAGCTTTCTTT. Translating gives CARPYAGGQGLLTEAFF. The genes are TRBV27 and TRBJ1-1; TRBD1 matches at 9 bases. This CDR3 contains 17 residues. The V gene's germline CDR1 is MNHEY and CDR2 SMNVEV (reference sequence). Trimming at V came to 9 bases and at J to 5 bases, leaving 19 bases not matched to a gene.